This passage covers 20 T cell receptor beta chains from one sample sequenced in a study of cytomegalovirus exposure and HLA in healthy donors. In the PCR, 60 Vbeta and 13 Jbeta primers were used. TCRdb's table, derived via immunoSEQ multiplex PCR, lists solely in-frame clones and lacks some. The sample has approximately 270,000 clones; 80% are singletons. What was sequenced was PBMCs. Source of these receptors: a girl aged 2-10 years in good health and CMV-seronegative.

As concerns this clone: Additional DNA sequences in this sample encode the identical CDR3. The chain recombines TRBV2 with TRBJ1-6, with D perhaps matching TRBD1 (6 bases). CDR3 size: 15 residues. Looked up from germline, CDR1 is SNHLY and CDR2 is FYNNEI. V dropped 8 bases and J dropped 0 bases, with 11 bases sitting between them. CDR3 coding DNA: TGTGCCAGCCAACAGGGTAGCTCCTATAATTCACCCCTCCACTTT. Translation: CASQQGSSYNSPLHF.

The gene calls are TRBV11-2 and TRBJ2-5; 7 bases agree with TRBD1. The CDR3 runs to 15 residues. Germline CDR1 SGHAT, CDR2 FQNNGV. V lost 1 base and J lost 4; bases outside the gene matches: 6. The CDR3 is CASSLVGGARETQYF. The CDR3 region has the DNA TGTGCCAGCAGCTTAGTAGGGGGCGCGAGAGAGACCCAGTACTTC. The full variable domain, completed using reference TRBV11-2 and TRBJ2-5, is EAGVAQSPRYKIIEKRQSVAFWCNPISGHATLYWYQQILGQGPKLLIQFQNNGVVDDSQLPKDRFSAERLKGVDSTLKIQPAKLEDSAVYLCASSLVGGARETQYFGPGTRLLVL.

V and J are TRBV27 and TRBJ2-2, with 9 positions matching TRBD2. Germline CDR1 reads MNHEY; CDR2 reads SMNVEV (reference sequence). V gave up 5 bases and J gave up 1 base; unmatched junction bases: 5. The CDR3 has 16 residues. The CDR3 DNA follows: TGTGCCAGCAGTCCTACTAGCGGGCGGAACACCGGGGAGCTGTTTTTT. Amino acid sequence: CASSPTSGRNTGELFF.

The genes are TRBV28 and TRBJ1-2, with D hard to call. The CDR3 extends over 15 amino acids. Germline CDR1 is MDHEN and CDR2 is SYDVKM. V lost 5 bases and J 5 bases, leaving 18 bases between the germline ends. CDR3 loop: CASSPPHNTLYGYTF. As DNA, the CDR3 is TGTGCCAGCAGTCCACCCCATAATACTTTGTATGGCTACACCTTC.

DNA for the CDR3: TGCGCCAGCAGTCCCTACCGTTTGGCGGGGAACACTGAAGCTTTCTTT. It codes for CASSPYRLAGNTEAFF. V gene TRBV10-1 combines with J gene TRBJ1-1, with D unclear. CDR3 length: 16 amino acids. The V gene's germline CDR1 is WNHNN and CDR2 SYGVQD (reference sequence). With 5 bases removed from V and 1 base from J, the gap between germline ends came to 17 bases.

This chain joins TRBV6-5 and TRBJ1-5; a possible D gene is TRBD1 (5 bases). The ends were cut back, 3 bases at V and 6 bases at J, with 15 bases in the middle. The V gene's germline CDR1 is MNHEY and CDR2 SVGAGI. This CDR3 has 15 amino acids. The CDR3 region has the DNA TGTGCCAGCAGTTATTCAATAACAGGAGCTCAGCCCCAGCATTTT. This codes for CASSYSITGAQPQHF.

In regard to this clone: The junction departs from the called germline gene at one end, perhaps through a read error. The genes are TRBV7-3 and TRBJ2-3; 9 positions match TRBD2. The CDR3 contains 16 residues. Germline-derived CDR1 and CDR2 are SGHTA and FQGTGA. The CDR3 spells CSSSYRLAVHTDTQYF. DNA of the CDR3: TGTTCCAGCAGCTACCGACTAGCGGTACACACAGATACGCAGTATTTT.

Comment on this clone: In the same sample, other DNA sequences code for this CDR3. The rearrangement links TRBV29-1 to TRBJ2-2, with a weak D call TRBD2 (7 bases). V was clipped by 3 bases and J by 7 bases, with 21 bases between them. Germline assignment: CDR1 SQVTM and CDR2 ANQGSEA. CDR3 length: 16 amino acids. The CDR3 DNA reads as TGCAGCGTTGAGGGCAGGGGCCCCCGCGGGGGCGGGGAGCTGTTTTTT. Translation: CSVEGRGPRGGGELFF.

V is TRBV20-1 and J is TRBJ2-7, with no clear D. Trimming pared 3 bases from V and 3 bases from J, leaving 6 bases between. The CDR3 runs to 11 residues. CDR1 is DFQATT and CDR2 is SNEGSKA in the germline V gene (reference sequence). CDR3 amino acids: CSASSVYEQYF. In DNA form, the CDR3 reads TGCAGTGCTAGCTCCGTCTACGAGCAGTACTTC.

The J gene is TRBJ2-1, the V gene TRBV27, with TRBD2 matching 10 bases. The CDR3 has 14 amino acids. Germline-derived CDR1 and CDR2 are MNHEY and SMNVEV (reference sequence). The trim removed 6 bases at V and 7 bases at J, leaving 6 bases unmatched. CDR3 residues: CASRRQREGNEQFF. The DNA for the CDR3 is TGTGCCAGCAGAAGGCAGCGGGAGGGTAATGAGCAGTTCTTC.

CDR3 bases: TGCGCCAGCAGCGAGGGGACAGACGGAATGAACACTGAAGCTTTCTTT. Residues: CASSEGTDGMNTEAFF. The chain is built from TRBV5-1 and TRBJ1-1, with 7 bases fitting TRBD1. CDR3 length: 16 residues. Trimming cost V 4 bases and J 0 bases; bases outside gene matches: 9. Looked up from germline, CDR1 is SGHRS and CDR2 is YFSETQ.

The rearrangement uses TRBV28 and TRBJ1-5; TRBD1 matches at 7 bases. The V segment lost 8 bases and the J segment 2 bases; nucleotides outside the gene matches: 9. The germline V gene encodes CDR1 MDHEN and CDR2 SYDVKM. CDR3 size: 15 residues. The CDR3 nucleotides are TGTGCCAGCTCCATAGGGGACAGTGGCAATCAGCCCCAGCATTTT. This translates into CASSIGDSGNQPQHF.

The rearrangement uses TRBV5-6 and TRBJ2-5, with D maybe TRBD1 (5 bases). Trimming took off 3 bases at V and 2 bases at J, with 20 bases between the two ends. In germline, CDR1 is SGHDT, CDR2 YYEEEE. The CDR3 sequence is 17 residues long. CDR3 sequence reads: CASSYDRDPRWQETQYF. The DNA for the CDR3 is TGTGCCAGCAGCTATGACAGAGATCCCCGGTGGCAAGAGACCCAGTACTTC.

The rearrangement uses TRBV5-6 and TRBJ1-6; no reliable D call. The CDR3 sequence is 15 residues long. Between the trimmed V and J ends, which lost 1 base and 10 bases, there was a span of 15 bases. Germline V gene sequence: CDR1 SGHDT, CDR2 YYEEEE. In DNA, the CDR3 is TGTGCCAGCAGCTTGTCGACGGAGGCAAAATCACCCCTCCACTTT. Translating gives CASSLSTEAKSPLHF.

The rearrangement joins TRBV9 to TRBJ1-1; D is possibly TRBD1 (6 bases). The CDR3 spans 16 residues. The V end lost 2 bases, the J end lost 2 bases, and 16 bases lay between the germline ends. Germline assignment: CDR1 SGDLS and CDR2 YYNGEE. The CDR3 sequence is CASSVGRTDSNTEAFF. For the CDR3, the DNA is TGTGCCAGCAGCGTTGGCCGGACAGATTCCAACACTGAAGCTTTCTTT.

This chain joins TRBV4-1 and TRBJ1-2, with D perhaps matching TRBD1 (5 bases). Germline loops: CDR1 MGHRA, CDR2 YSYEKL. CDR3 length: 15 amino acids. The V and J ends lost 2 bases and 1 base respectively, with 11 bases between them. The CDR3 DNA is TGCGCCAGCAGCCAACAGGCCCAGGGTAACTATGGCTACACCTTC. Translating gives CASSQQAQGNYGYTF.

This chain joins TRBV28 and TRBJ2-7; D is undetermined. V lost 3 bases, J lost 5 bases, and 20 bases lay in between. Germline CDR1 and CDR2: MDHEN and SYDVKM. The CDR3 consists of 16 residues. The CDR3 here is CASSFPLDTHTDEQYF. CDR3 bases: TGTGCCAGCAGTTTTCCATTAGACACCCATACCGACGAGCAGTACTTC.

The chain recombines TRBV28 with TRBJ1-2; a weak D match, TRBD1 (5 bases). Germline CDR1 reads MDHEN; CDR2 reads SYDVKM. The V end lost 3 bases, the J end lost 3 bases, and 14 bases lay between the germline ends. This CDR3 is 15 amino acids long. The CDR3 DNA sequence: TGTGCCAGCAGTTTTCGTCTGGGGGGAGACTATGGCTACACCTTC. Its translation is CASSFRLGGDYGYTF.

CDR3 sequence: CASSLEGTGGPEQYF. The CDR3 DNA is TGTGCCAGCAGCTTAGAGGGGACAGGGGGCCCCGAGCAGTACTTC. This sequence joins TRBV13 and TRBJ2-7; the match to TRBD1 covers 12 bases. This CDR3 is built from 15 residues. CDR1 is PRHDT and CDR2 is FYEKMQ in the germline V gene (reference sequence). V lost 1 base, J lost 6 bases, and 4 bases stayed unmatched. The full variable domain, its missing parts supplied by reference TRBV13 and TRBJ2-7, is AAGVIQSPRHLIKEKRETATLKCYPIPRHDTVYWYQQGPGQDPQFLISFYEKMQSDKGSIPDRFSAQQFSDYHSELNMSSLELGDSALYFCASSLEGTGGPEQYFGPGTRLTVT.

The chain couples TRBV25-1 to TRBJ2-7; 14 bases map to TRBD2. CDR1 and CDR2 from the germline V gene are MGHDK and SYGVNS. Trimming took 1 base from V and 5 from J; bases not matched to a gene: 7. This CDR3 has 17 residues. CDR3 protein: CASSESGRLAGGNEQYF. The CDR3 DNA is TGTGCCAGCAGTGAATCCGGCCGACTAGCGGGAGGGAACGAGCAGTACTTC.